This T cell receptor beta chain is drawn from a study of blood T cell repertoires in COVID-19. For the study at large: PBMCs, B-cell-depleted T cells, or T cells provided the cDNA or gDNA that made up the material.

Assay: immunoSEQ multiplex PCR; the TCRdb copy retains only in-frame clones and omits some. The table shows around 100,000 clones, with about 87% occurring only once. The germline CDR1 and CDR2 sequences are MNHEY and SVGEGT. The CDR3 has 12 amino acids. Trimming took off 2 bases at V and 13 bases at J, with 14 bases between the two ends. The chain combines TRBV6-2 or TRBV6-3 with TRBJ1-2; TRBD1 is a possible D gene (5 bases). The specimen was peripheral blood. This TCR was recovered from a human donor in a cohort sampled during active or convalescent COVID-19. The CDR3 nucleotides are TGTGCCAGCAGTTACCCCCAGACAGTTGGCACCTTC. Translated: CASSYPQTVGTF.